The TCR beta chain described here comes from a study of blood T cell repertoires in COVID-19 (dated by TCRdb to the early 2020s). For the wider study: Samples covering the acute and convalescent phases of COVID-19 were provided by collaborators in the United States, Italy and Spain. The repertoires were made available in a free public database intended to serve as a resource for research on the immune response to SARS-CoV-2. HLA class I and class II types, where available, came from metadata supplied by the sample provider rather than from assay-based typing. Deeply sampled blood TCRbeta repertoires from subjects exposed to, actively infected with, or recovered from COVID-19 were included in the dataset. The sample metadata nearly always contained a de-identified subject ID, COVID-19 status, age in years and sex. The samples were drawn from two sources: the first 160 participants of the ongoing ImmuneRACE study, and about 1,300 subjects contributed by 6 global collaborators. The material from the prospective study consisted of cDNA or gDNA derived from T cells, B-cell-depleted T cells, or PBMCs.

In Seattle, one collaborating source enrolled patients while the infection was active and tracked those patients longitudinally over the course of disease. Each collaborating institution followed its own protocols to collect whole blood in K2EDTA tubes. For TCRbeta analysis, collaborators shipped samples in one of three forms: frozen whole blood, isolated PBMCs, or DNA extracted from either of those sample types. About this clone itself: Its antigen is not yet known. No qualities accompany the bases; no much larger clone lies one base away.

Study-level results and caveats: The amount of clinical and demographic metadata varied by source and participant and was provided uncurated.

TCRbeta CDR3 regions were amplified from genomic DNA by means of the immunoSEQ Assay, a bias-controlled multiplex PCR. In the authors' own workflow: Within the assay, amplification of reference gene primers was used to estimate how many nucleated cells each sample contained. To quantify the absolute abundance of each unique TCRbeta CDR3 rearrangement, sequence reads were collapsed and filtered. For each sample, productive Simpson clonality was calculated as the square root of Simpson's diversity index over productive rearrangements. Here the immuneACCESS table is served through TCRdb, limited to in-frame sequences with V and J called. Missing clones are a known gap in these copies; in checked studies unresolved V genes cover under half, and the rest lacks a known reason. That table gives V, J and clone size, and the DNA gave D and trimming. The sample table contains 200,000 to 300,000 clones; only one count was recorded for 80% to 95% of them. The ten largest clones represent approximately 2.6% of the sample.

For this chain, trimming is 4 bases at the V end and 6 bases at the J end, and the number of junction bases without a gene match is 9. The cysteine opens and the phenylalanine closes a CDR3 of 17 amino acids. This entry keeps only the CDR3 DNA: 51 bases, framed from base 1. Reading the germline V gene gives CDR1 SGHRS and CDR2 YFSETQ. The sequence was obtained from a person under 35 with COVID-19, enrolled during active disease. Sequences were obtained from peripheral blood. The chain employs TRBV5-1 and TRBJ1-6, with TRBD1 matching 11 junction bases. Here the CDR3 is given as CASSVGTGGIINSPLHF. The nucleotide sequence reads TGCGCCAGCAGCGTGGGGACAGGGGGGATTATTAATTCACCCCTCCACTTT. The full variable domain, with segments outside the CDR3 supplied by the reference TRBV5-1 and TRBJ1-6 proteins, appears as KAGVTQTPRYLIKTRGQQVTLSCSPISGHRSVSWYQQTPGQGLQFLFEYFSETQRNKGNFPGRFSGRQFSNSRSEMNVSTLELGDSALYLCASSVGTGGIINSPLHFGNGTRLTVT.